A selection of T cell receptor beta chains follows, all from one sample in a study of molecular identifiers for immune sequencing clone quantification. Via MiXCR, TCRdb re-called the PCR reads, giving one row per CDR3 protein. The table lists under 85,000 distinct CDR3 sequences, around 17% of them singletons. What was sequenced was naive CD8+ T cells from blood, with Jurkat cell RNA spiked in. These TCRs come from a human donor in good health. Some libraries in this study had Jurkat cell RNA spiked in. The CDR3 runs from the conserved cysteine through the conserved F or W. The D gene is left open where the match is weak. Clone size is given for some rows only: seen once, a few or many times, or a class if the clone is expanded.

V gene,CDR3 length,clone size,D gene,CDR3 protein
TRBV24-1,14,many,-,CATSDSRVEEKLFF
TRBV7-9,17,many,TRBD2,CASSSGTSGRDTDTQYF
TRBV4-1,16,many,TRBD2,CASSQAASGSADTQYF
TRBV2,15,many,-,CASSEQRYLSYEQYF
TRBV19,16,-,TRBD2,CASSVRWTSGTYEQYF
TRBV18,15,-,TRBD2,CASSLTSGGRNEQFF
TRBV7-2,14,many,TRBD2,CASSRASGGSEQYF
TRBV7-2,14,many,-,CASSYSLSYNEQFF
TRBV7-9,15,-,-,CASSPPGGGQETQYF
TRBV27,17,many,-,CASSLSTGRITGGEQYF
TRBV13,15,many,TRBD1,CASSFTGVGTDTQYF
TRBV27,13,many,-,CASSLRTVSPLHF
TRBV28,13,many,-,CASSPVSNQPQHF
TRBV28,15,many,TRBD2,CASSSRTSGTYEQYF
TRBV11-2,16,-,TRBD2,CASSLRSSGPDGEQYF
TRBV28,15,-,-,CASSLGLSSYNERFF
TRBV20-1,15,many,-,CSARDPAGQTGELFF
TRBV3-1,20,many,-,CASSYSRDHPTPSGANVLTF
TRBV28,14,many,TRBD1,CASSLDRGHEKLFF
TRBV11-2,16,many,-,CASSLFGGQTTYEQYF
TRBV10-3,12,many,-,CAINPGSYEQYF
TRBV12-3/TRBV12-4,12,many,-,CASRWGNQPQHF
TRBV19,14,many,-,CASSMAEASYEQYF
TRBV15,18,many,-,CATSRDLLAVEGSDTQYF
TRBV2,15,few,-,CAGSEAGGDLEKLFF
TRBV5-1,15,-,TRBD1,CASRDRQGASYEQYF
TRBV28,14,many,-,CASSRGQFTDTQYF
TRBV9,13,many,-,CASSVAGTGELFF
TRBV4-1,16,-,TRBD2,CASSQAGLARGNEQFF
TRBV7-9,15,many,TRBD2,CASRAGGLSTDTQYF
TRBV4-2,16,-,TRBD2,CASSQVPGLGGGVQFF
TRBV23-1,15,few,-,CASSPTGRANYGYTF
TRBV10-2,16,many,-,CATSRVPSLNTGELFF
TRBV7-9,13,many,TRBD1,CASSPGQGDEQYF
TRBV5-4,13,many,-,CASSWDNADTQYF
TRBV7-9,13,-,-,CASSPTLDYEQYF
TRBV12-3/TRBV12-4,16,many,TRBD2,CASSFRYSGGEETQYF
TRBV6-2/TRBV6-3,18,many,TRBD2,CASSYSGLAGTGAYEQYF
TRBV4-1,16,-,-,CASSQAFESTDNEQFF
TRBV7-2,13,many,-,CASSFGQDGWQYF
TRBV27,18,many,-,CASSSTGVRGYTNEKLFF
TRBV7-2,13,-,-,CVSSFKSGYERYF
TRBV2,15,many,TRBD2,CASRTSASSYNEQFF
TRBV5-6,13,-,-,CASSWGSNEKLFF
TRBV6-2/TRBV6-3,17,many,TRBD2,CASSTLLTSGITDTQYF
TRBV7-9,14,many,-,CASSLESRPGELFF
TRBV7-9,13,many,-,CASSSWDAYGYTF
TRBV20-1,14,once,-,CSAPDSLNSYEQYF
TRBV2,16,many,TRBD2,CASSYEPGLGADTQYF
TRBV4-1,16,many,TRBD2,CASSPAGGGLTDTQYF